One TCR beta chain is described in this entry. Its cognate antigen is unknown. This sample was taken from a study of cytomegalovirus exposure and HLA in healthy donors. The germline V and J ends were trimmed by 3 bases and 4 bases, with 6 bases remaining between them. The germline CDR1 and CDR2 sequences are SGHDN and FVKESK. This CDR3 comprises 12 residues. Study-level results: In vitro confirmation showed a few CMV-associated chains to be CMV antigen specific.

Amplification used 60 Vbeta primers and 13 Jbeta primers. This table comes from immunoSEQ multiplex PCR, and its TCRdb copy is limited to in-frame clones, with some not included. The table shows some 170,000 clones, with roughly four fifths occurring only once. The sequenced material came from PBMCs. The V call is TRBV14, the J call TRBJ1-2, with D maybe TRBD1 (6 bases). The receptor was isolated from a man in his fifties or sixties in good health and CMV-seropositive. CDR3 DNA sequence: TGTGCCAGCAGCCAGGACAGCTATGGCTACACCTTC. Encoded protein: CASSQDSYGYTF. Complete variable domain (other parts from reference TRBV14 and TRBJ1-2): EAGVTQFPSHSVIEKGQTVTLRCDPISGHDNLYWYRRVMGKEIKFLLHFVKESKQDESGMPNNRFLAERTGGTYSTLKVQPAELEDSGVYFCASSQDSYGYTFGSGTRLTVV.